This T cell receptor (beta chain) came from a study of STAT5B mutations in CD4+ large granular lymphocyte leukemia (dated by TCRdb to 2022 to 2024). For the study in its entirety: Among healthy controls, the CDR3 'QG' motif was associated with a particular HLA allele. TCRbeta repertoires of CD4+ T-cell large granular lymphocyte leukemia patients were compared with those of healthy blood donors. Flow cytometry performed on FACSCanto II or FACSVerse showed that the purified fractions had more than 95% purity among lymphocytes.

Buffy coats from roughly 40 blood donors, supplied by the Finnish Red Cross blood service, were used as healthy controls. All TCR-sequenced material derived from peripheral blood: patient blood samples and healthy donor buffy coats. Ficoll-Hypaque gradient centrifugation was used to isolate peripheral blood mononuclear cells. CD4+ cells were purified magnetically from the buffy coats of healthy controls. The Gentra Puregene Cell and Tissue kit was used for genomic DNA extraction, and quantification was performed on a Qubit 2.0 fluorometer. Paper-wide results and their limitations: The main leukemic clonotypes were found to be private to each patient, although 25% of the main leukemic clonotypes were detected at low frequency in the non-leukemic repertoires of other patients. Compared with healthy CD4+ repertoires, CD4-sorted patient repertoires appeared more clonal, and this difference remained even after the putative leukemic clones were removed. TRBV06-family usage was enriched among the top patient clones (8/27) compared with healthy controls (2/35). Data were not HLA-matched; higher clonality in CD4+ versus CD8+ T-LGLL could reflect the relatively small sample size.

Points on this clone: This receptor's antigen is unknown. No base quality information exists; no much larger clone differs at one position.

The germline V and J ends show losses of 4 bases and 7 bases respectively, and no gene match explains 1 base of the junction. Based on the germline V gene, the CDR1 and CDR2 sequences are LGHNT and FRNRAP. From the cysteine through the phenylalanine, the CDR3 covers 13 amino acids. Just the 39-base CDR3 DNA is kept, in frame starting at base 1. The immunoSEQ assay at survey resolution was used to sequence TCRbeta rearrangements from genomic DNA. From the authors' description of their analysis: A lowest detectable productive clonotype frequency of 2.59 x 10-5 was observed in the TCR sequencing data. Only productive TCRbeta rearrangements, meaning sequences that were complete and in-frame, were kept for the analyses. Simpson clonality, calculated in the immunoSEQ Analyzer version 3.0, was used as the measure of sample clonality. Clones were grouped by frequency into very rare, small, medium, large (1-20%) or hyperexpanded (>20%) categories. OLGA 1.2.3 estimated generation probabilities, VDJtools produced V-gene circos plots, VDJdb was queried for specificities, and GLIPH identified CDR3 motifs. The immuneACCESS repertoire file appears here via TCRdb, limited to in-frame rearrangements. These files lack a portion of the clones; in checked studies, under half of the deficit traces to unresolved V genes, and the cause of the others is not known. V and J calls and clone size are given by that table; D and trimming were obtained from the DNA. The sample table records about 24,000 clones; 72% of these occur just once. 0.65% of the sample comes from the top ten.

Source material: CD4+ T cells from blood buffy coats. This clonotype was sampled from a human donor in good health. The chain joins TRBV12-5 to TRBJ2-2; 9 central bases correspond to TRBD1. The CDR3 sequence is CASGWDRDGELFF. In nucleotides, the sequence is TGTGCTAGTGGTTGGGACAGGGACGGGGAGCTGTTTTTT.